This T cell receptor (beta chain) derives from a study of T cells in Graves' hyperthyroidism and ophthalmopathy. Study background: Before treatment of any kind, peripheral blood was taken at initial diagnosis.

Patients with uncontrolled infections, other autoimmune diseases, pregnancy or lactation were excluded. PBMCs were obtained from about 9 ml fresh peripheral blood. Germline CDR1 MDHEN, CDR2 SYDVKM. Deletions cut 5 bases from V and 7 bases from J, with 15 bases between. The CDR3 runs to 14 residues. This clonotype was picked up many times. Amplification targeted TCR beta CDR3 regions from RNA transcripts. The HTBI set primed first-round TCR CDR3 RT-PCR. TCRdb itself ran the multiplex PCR reads through MiXCR, one entry per CDR3 protein. The sample includes hundreds of thousands of distinct CDR3 sequences, about a sixth of them seen just once.

The clonotype comes from a woman aged 35 to 49 with Graves' ophthalmopathy. The specimen sequenced was blood. V and J are TRBV28 and TRBJ2-1; the D gene is possibly TRBD2 (6 bases). CDR3 amino acids: CASSVRDFINEQFF. Here the CDR3 DNA reads TGTGCCAGCAGTGTAAGGGACTTTATTAATGAGCAGTTCTTC.